The 30 T cell receptor beta chains below were found in one sample sequenced in a study of T cells after yellow fever vaccination. TCRdb used MiXCR to reprocess the 5' RACE reads, holding one entry per CDR3 protein. The sample lists 450,000 to 600,000 distinct CDR3 sequences, about 13% occurring once. Sequencing used PBMCs, obtained on the day of the yellow fever booster vaccination. These receptors originate from a man younger than 40 who received the YFV17D yellow fever vaccine.

The genes are TRBV7-2 and TRBJ2-1, with 9 positions matching TRBD1. Per germline, CDR1 SGHTA and CDR2 FQGNSA. The CDR3 spans 15 residues. With V trimmed by 0 bases and J by 6 bases, 3 bases remained unmatched. The CDR3 bases are TGTGCCAGCAGCTTAGCCGGACAGGGGAGCAATGAGCAGTTCTTC. Translation gives CASSLAGQGSNEQFF.

The gene calls are TRBV7-2 and TRBJ2-5; 11 nucleotides agree with TRBD1. Trimming took 5 bases from V and 6 from J; bases not matched to a gene: 5. Germline V gene data show CDR1 as SGHTA and CDR2 as FQGNSA. The CDR3 is made up of 14 amino acids. The CDR3 DNA reads TGTGCCAGCAGCCCAGGGACAGGGGGAAAGACCCAGTACTTC. Its protein product is CASSPGTGGKTQYF.

In this sample, this clonotype turned up a few times. This sequence joins TRBV5-1 and TRBJ2-2; D is unresolved. Germline CDR1 is SGHRS and CDR2 is YFSETQ. The CDR3 length is 13 residues. Trimming removed 2 bases at V and 5 bases at J, with 7 bases between. The CDR3 DNA is TGCGCCAGCAGCTTTCTAAGGACCGGGGAGCTGTTTTTT. Translating it yields CASSFLRTGELFF. The full variable domain, in which reference TRBV5-1 and TRBJ2-2 provide the parts outside the CDR3, is KAGVTQTPRYLIKTRGQQVTLSCSPISGHRSVSWYQQTPGQGLQFLFEYFSETQRNKGNFPGRFSGRQFSNSRSEMNVSTLELGDSALYLCASSFLRTGELFFGEGSRLTVL.

The chain employs TRBV4-3 and TRBJ2-5, with D possibly TRBD2 on 5 matching bases. With 4 bases removed from V and 5 bases from J, the gap between germline ends came to 17 bases. The CDR3 sequence is 15 residues long. Germline CDR1 is LGHNA and CDR2 is YSLEER. CDR3 nucleotide sequence: TGCGCCAGCAGCCTAGAGGGATCCAGCACGGAGACCCAGTACTTC. Amino acids: CASSLEGSSTETQYF.

The rearrangement uses TRBV20-1 and TRBJ2-1; a weak D match, TRBD2 (7 bases). CDR1 and CDR2 from the germline V gene are DFQATT and SNEGSKA (reference sequence). The CDR3 runs 14 residues. V lost 6 bases and J 9 bases, leaving 21 bases between the germline ends. DNA of the CDR3: TGCAGTGCCAGCCGGGGGGCGCGGGCGGGTGAGCAGTTCTTC. This gives the protein CSASRGARAGEQFF.

The V gene is TRBV5-1, the J gene TRBJ1-6; TRBD1 is a possible D gene (6 bases). Trimming cost V 3 bases and J 5 bases, with 15 bases left between them. Germline V gene lookup returns CDR1 SGHRS and CDR2 YFSETQ. This CDR3 region has 16 residues. The CDR3 reads CASSSRDTSNNSPLHF. CDR3 in DNA: TGCGCCAGCAGCTCTCGGGACACCTCAAATAATTCACCCCTCCACTTT.

This clonotype was counted between two and nine times. This chain uses TRBV3-1 with TRBJ2-1; unclear D gene. Germline CDR1 reads LGHDT; CDR2 reads YNNKEL (reference sequence). V lost 0 bases, J lost 6 bases, and 9 bases lay in between. The CDR3 sequence is 14 residues long. The CDR3 bases are TGTGCCAGCAGCCAAGATAATGAGTTCAATGAGCAGTTCTTC. As protein: CASSQDNEFNEQFF.

V usage is TRBV7-2 and J usage is TRBJ2-1; no firm D call. CDR3 length: 12 amino acids. V lost 5 bases to trimming and J lost 12 bases, with 14 bases between them. The germline CDR1 and CDR2 sequences are SGHTA and FQGNSA. The CDR3 is CASSTRLLRQFF. DNA of the CDR3: TGTGCCAGCAGCACCCGCCTGCTGCGGCAGTTCTTC.

The V call is TRBV5-1, the J call TRBJ2-7, with D perhaps given as TRBD1 or TRBD2 (6 bases each). Per germline, CDR1 SGHRS and CDR2 YFSETQ. CDR3 length equals 14 residues. V lost 7 bases and J lost 2, with 16 bases in between. CDR3 nucleotide sequence: TGCGCCAGCCTAAATGGGGGGCCACCCTACGAGCAGTACTTC. It yields the protein CASLNGGPPYEQYF.

This clonotype was observed a few times. The V call is TRBV20-1, the J call TRBJ2-7; D is perhaps TRBD1 (6 bases). The V end was cut by 5 bases, the J end by 4 bases, with 15 bases between. Germline lookup yields CDR1 DFQATT and CDR2 SNEGSKA (reference sequence). The CDR3 extends over 13 amino acids. For the CDR3, the DNA is TGCAGTGCTGGCCCTTGGGACAAATACGAGCAGTACTTC. Its translation: CSAGPWDKYEQYF.

The V call is TRBV23-1, the J call TRBJ2-2, with a possible D match to TRBD1 (6 bases). TRBV23-1 is an ORF, and what it does is uncertain. The CDR3 totals 14 residues. Trimming removed 4 bases at V and 4 bases at J, with 10 bases between. The CDR3 DNA reads as TGCGCCAGCAGTCGGTTCAGGGGCACCGGGGAGCTGTTTTTT. Protein sequence: CASSRFRGTGELFF.

The chain uses TRBV29-1 and TRBJ2-7; D unclear. The length of the CDR3 is 13 residues. The V gene's germline CDR1 is SQVTM and CDR2 ANQGSEA. V was cut by 3 bases and J by 6 bases, with 15 bases left in between. DNA of the CDR3: TGCAGCGTTGACGTGGGAAGGGTCGGCGAGCAGTACTTC. It specifies CSVDVGRVGEQYF.

This sequence joins TRBV27 and TRBJ1-1; weak D call: TRBD1 (6 bases). V lost 6 bases, J lost 2 bases, and 13 bases lay in between. The CDR3 is made up of 14 amino acids. The germline V gene has CDR1 MNHEY and CDR2 SMNVEV (reference sequence). The CDR3 is CASRKGQVNTEAFF. The CDR3 DNA is TGTGCCAGCAGGAAGGGACAAGTTAACACTGAAGCTTTCTTT.

This clonotype was seen only a few times. The chain joins TRBV7-2 to TRBJ2-3; D might be TRBD2 (7 bases). Trimming removed 4 bases at V and 2 bases at J, with 13 bases between. The CDR3 totals 15 residues. Germline V CDR1 and CDR2: SGHTA, FQGNSA. The CDR3 sequence: CASSSRGGPTDTQYF. The CDR3 nucleotides read TGTGCCAGCAGCTCTAGGGGGGGACCCACAGATACGCAGTATTTT.

The rearrangement uses TRBV6-5 and TRBJ2-2; no reliable D call. From germline, CDR1 is MNHEY and CDR2 SVGAGI. This CDR3 is 12 amino acids long. V lost 7 bases to trimming and J lost 5 bases, with 8 bases between them. Here the CDR3 DNA reads TGTGCCAGCACTCGTAGGACCGGGGAGCTGTTTTTT. Its translation: CASTRRTGELFF.

The chain carries TRBV20-1 and TRBJ2-1; 8 bases align to TRBD2. The CDR3 runs 14 residues. J was trimmed by 8 bases and V by 5 bases; bases with no gene match: 11. From germline, CDR1 is DFQATT and CDR2 SNEGSKA (reference sequence). The CDR3 is CSAPRTGRADEQFF. In DNA, the CDR3 is TGCAGTGCTCCCCGGACCGGGAGGGCCGATGAGCAGTTCTTC.

This clonotype was recorded at least ten times. J is TRBJ1-5 and V is TRBV20-1; D remains ambiguous. The CDR3 consists of 12 residues. V lost 0 bases, J lost 5 bases, and 5 bases lay in between. Germline CDR1 and CDR2: DFQATT and SNEGSKA (reference sequence). In nucleotides, the CDR3 is TGCAGTGCTAGAGACGGAGATCAGCCCCAGCATTTT. Encoded protein: CSARDGDQPQHF.

This clonotype was counted only a few times. This sequence joins TRBV7-2 and TRBJ2-1, with unresolved D. Per germline, CDR1 SGHTA and CDR2 FQGNSA. V dropped 5 bases and J dropped 5 bases, with 22 bases sitting between them. The CDR3 sequence is 17 residues long. CDR3 residues: CASSPSTIQGLHNEQFF. In DNA, the CDR3 is TGTGCCAGCAGCCCAAGCACCATTCAAGGGTTGCACAATGAGCAGTTCTTC.

The chain is built from TRBV6-4 and TRBJ2-3, with a tentative D call TRBD1 (6 bases). V was shortened by 10 bases and J by 2 bases, with 28 bases between the two germline ends. The CDR3 has 18 amino acids. Germline loops: CDR1 MRHNA, CDR2 SNTAGT. DNA of the CDR3: TGTGCCATCTGTTTCTTTGTTGAGGGCAGGGGATACACAGATACGCAGTATTTT. It specifies CAICFFVEGRGYTDTQYF.

The table lists this clonotype with a few counts. The J gene is TRBJ2-1, the V gene TRBV30, with no clear D. The CDR3 totals 12 residues. The V gene lost 1 base and the J gene lost 3 bases, with 4 bases spanning the gap. Germline V gene sequence: CDR1 GTSNPN, CDR2 SVGIG (reference sequence). The CDR3, as DNA: TGTGCCTGGAGTGGCGGCTACAATGAGCAGTTCTTC. As protein: CAWSGGYNEQFF.

In its sample, this clonotype was seen a few times. The chain's CDR3 is CSVPGQGAETQYF. The CDR3 DNA reads TGCAGCGTCCCGGGACAGGGGGCTGAGACCCAGTACTTC. The chain employs TRBV29-1 and TRBJ2-5; 12 bases agree with TRBD1. The CDR3 has 13 residues. Germline V gives CDR1 SQVTM, CDR2 ANQGSEA. Trimming took 6 bases from V and 5 from J; bases not matched to a gene: 4.

The chain employs TRBV21-1 and TRBJ2-7; TRBD1, the table's D call, lacks a check against the DNA. TRBV21-1 is a known pseudogene. The CDR3 is 18 residues long. The CDR3 loop is CASSKMKPPGSAVYEQYF. DNA of the CDR3: TGTGCCAGCAGCAAAATGAAACCCCCGGGGTCGGCTGTTTACGAGCAGTACTTC.

This clonotype showed up just a few times. V gene TRBV20-1 combines with J gene TRBJ2-5; D may be TRBD2 (6 bases). The germline gives CDR1 DFQATT, CDR2 SNEGSKA (reference sequence). V was shortened by 5 bases and J by 0 bases, with 13 bases between the two germline ends. The CDR3 is 14 residues long. The CDR3 protein is CSAPLRGYQETQYF. DNA for the CDR3: TGCAGTGCTCCCCTACGGGGGTACCAAGAGACCCAGTACTTC.

This clonotype has more than one count but fewer than ten. CDR3 in DNA: TGTGCCAGTAGCGCAGGGCTTTCACCCCTCCACTTT. Amino acids: CASSAGLSPLHF. V usage is TRBV19 and J usage is TRBJ1-6; possibly TRBD1 for D (5 bases). Trimming shortened V by 6 bases and J by 9 bases, and 9 bases separated the two germline ends. This CDR3 comprises 12 residues. Looked up from germline, CDR1 is LNHDA and CDR2 is SQIVND (reference sequence).

CDR3 amino acids: CASSLASWDGPGLFANTGELFF. Here the CDR3 DNA reads TGTGCCAGCAGCTTGGCGTCTTGGGATGGACCGGGACTTTTCGCGAACACCGGGGAGCTGTTTTTT. The chain links TRBV5-4 to TRBJ2-2; D is possibly TRBD2 (6 bases). V was cut by 0 bases and J by 0 bases, with 27 bases left in between. CDR1 and CDR2 from the germline V gene are SGHNT and YYREEE (reference sequence). The CDR3 spans 22 residues. Together with reference TRBV5-4 and TRBJ2-2, the CDR3 gives the full variable domain: ETGVTQSPTHLIKTRGQQVTLRCSSQSGHNTVSWYQQALGQGPQFIFQYYREEENGRGNFPPRFSGLQFPNYSSELNVNALELDDSALYLCASSLASWDGPGLFANTGELFFGEGSRLTVL.

The chain combines TRBV11-2 with TRBJ2-7; the D is unclear. Germline V gene data show CDR1 as SGHAT and CDR2 as FQNNGV. The CDR3 is 14 amino acids. Deletions cut 5 bases from V and 7 bases from J, with 18 bases between. The CDR3 DNA reads as TGTGCCAGCAGCCTGGACGCCGGTTTAAGTGAGCAGTACTTC. This translates into CASSLDAGLSEQYF.

The table lists this clonotype with a few counts. The chain links TRBV6-5 to TRBJ2-7; 8 nucleotides match TRBD1. Germline CDR1 is MNHEY and CDR2 is SVGAGI. The ends lost 2 bases at V and 7 bases at J; junction bases unmatched: 10. The CDR3 has 15 residues. CDR3 loop: CASSYRAGQALEQYF. CDR3 nucleotide sequence: TGTGCCAGCAGTTACAGGGCGGGACAGGCCCTAGAGCAGTACTTC.

At least ten counts were recorded for this clonotype. A junction boundary mismatches the germline segment, possibly from a read error. This chain joins TRBV7-7 and TRBJ2-3; the D gene is possibly TRBD1 (5 bases). The CDR3 length is 13 residues. The germline gives CDR1 SSHAT, CDR2 FNYEAQ (reference sequence). The CDR3 region has the DNA TGTGCTAGCAGCCCGTTGGGGCCAGATACGCAGTATTTT. Its translation is CASSPLGPDTQYF.

This clonotype showed up just a few times. The V and J genes are TRBV5-1 and TRBJ2-3; D possibly corresponds to TRBD2 (6 bases). Germline loops: CDR1 SGHRS, CDR2 YFSETQ. The CDR3 totals 17 residues. Trimming removed 0 bases at V and 0 bases at J, with 14 bases between. CDR3 protein: CASSLAGEGTSTDTQYF. Here the CDR3 DNA reads TGCGCCAGCAGCTTGGCGGGAGAAGGGACTAGCACAGATACGCAGTATTTT.

The chain joins TRBV7-2 to TRBJ2-7; D ambiguous. V lost 4 bases and J lost 2, with 9 bases in between. Germline CDR1 reads SGHTA; CDR2 reads FQGNSA. This CDR3 has 13 residues. CDR3 DNA sequence: TGTGCCAGCAGCTCGGACCCCCCCTACGAGCAGTACTTC. Its translation is CASSSDPPYEQYF.